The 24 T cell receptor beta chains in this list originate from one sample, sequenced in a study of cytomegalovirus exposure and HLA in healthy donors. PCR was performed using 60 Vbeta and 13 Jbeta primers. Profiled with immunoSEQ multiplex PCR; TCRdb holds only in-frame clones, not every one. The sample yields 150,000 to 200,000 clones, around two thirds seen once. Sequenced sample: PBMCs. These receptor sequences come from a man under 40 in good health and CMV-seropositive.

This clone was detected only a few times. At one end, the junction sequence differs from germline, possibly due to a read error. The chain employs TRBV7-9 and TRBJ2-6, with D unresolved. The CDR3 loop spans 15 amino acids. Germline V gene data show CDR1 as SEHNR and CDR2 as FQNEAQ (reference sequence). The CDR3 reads CSSSLALSGANVLTF. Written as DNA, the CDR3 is TGTTCCAGCAGCTTAGCTCTCTCTGGGGCCAACGTCCTGACTTTC. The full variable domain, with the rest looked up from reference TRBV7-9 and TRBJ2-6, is DTGVSQNPRHKITKRGQNVTFRCDPISEHNRLYWYRQTLGQGPEFLTYFQNEAQLEKSRLLSDRFSAERPKGSFSTLEIQRTEQGDSAMYLCSSSLALSGANVLTFGAGSRLTVL.

Written as DNA, the CDR3 is TGTGCCAGCAGTTACGCCACAGGGGTAAATGGCTACACCTTC. As protein: CASSYATGVNGYTF. The J gene is TRBJ1-2, the V gene TRBV6-5; 7 bases agree with TRBD1. The germline gives CDR1 MNHEY, CDR2 SVGAGI. The CDR3 runs to 14 residues. Unmatched junction bases numbered 6, after V lost 2 bases and J lost 6 bases.

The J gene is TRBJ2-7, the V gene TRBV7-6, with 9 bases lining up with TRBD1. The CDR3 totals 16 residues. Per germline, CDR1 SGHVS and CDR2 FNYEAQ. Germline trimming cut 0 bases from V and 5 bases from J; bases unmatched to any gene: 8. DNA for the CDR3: TGTGCCAGCAGCTTAGCGTGGGGGACAGGGCCCCACGAGCAGTACTTC. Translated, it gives CASSLAWGTGPHEQYF. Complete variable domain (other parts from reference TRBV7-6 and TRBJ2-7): GAGVSQSPRYKVTKRGQDVALRCDPISGHVSLYWYRQALGQGPEFLTYFNYEAQQDKSGLPNDRFSAERPEGSISTLTIQRTEQRDSAMYRCASSLAWGTGPHEQYFGPGTRLTVT.

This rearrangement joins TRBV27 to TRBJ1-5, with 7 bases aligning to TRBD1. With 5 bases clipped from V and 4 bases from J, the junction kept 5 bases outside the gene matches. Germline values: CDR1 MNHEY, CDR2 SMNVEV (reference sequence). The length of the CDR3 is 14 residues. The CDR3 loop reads CASSDRQGNQPQHF. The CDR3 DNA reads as TGTGCCAGCAGTGACCGACAGGGTAATCAGCCCCAGCATTTT.

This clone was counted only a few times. The CDR3 loop reads CASRRTSGSSYEQYF. The CDR3 DNA reads TGTGCCAGCAGACGGACTAGCGGGAGTAGTTACGAGCAGTACTTC. The V gene is TRBV6-1, the J gene TRBJ2-7, with 13 bases that match TRBD2. This CDR3 region has 15 residues. V gave up 6 bases and J gave up 4 bases; unmatched junction bases: 6. The germline V gene encodes CDR1 MNHNS and CDR2 SASEGT.

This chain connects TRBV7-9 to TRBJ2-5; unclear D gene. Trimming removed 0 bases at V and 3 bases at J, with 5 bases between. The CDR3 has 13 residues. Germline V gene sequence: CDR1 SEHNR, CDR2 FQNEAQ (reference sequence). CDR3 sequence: CASSLAPEETQYF. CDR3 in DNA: TGTGCCAGCAGCTTAGCACCAGAAGAGACCCAGTACTTC.

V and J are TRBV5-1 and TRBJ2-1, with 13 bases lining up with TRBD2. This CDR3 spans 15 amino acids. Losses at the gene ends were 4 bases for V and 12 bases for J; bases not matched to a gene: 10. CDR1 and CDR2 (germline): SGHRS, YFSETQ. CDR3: CASSLGLAGVRGQFF. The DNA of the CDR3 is TGCGCCAGCAGCCTAGGACTAGCGGGAGTCAGAGGGCAGTTCTTC.

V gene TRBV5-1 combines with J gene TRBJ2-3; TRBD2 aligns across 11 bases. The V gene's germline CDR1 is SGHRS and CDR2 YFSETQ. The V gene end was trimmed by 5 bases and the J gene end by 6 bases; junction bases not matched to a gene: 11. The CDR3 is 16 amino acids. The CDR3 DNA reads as TGCGCCAGCAGTGTCGCACTAGCGGGAGATGTGGATACGCAGTATTTT. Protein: CASSVALAGDVDTQYF.

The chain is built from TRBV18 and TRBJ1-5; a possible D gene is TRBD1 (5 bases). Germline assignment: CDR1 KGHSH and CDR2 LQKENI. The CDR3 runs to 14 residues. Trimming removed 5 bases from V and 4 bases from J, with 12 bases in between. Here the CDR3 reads CASSSEGVNQPQHF. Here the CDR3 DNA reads TGTGCCAGCTCATCCGAAGGGGTGAATCAGCCCCAGCATTTT.

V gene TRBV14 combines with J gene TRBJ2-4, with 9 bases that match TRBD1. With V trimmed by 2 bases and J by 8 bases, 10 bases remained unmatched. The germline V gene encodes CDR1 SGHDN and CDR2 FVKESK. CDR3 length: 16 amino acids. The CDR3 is CASSQPAGTGSYIQYF. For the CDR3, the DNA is TGTGCCAGCAGCCAACCCGCCGGGACAGGGAGCTACATTCAGTACTTC.

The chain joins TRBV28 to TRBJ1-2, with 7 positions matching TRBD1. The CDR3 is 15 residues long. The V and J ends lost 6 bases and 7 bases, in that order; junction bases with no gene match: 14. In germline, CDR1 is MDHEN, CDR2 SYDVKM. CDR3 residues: CASRIGTVFSSGYTF. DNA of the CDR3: TGTGCCAGCAGGATCGGGACAGTTTTTTCGAGTGGCTACACCTTC.

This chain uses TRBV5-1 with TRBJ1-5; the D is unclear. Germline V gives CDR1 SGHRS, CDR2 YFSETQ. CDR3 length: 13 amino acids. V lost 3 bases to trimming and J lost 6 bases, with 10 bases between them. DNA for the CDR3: TGCGCCAGCAGCTCGGACTGGGGTCAGCCCCAGCATTTT. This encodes CASSSDWGQPQHF.

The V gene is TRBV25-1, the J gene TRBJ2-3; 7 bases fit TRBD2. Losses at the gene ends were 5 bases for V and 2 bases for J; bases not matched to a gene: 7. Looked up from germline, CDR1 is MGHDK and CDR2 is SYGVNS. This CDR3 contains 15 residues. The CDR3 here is CASSPGTTLTDTQYF. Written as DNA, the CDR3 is TGTGCCAGCAGTCCCGGGACTACCCTCACAGATACGCAGTATTTT.

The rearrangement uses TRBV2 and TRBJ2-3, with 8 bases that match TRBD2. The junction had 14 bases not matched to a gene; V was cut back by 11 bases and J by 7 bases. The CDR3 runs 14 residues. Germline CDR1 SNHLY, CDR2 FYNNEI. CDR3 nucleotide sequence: TGTGCCGGGCACCTTAGCGGGACTCTAAATACGCAGTATTTT. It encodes CAGHLSGTLNTQYF.

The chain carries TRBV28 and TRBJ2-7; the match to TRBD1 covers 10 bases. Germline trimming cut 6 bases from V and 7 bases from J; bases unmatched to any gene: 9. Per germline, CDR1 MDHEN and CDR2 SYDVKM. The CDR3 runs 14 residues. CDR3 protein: CASRPTGQGREQYF. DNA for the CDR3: TGTGCCAGCAGACCCACGGGACAGGGGAGGGAGCAGTACTTC.

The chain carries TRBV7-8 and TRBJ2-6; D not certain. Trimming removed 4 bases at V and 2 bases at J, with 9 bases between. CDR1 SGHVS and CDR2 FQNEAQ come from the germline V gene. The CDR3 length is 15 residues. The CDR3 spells CASSSRGTGANVLTF. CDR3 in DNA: TGTGCCAGCAGCTCCCGCGGAACTGGGGCCAACGTCCTGACTTTC.

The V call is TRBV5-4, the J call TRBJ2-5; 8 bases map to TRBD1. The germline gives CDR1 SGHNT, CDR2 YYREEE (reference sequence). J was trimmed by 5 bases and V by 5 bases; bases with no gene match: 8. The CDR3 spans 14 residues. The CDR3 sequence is CASSQTGVPETQYF. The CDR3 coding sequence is TGTGCCAGCAGTCAGACAGGGGTACCCGAGACCCAGTACTTC.

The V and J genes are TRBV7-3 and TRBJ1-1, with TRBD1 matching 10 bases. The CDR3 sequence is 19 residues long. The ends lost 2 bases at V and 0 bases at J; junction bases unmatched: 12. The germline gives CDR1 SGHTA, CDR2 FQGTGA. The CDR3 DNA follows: TGTGCCAGCAGCTTATTTGGGGACAGGGGTGCCCCCTTGAACACTGAAGCTTTCTTT. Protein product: CASSLFGDRGAPLNTEAFF.

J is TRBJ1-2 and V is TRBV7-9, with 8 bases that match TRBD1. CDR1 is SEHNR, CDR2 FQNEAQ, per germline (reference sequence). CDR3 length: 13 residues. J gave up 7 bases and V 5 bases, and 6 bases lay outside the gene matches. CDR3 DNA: TGTGCCAGCAGCCCGACAGGGGTTGGTGGCTACACCTTC. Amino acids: CASSPTGVGGYTF.

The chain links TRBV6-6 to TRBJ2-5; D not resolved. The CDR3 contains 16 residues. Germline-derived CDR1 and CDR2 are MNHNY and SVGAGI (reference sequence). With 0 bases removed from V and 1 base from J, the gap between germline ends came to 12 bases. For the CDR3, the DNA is TGTGCCAGCAGTTACTCCATAGCTCGTTCCCAAGAGACCCAGTACTTC. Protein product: CASSYSIARSQETQYF.

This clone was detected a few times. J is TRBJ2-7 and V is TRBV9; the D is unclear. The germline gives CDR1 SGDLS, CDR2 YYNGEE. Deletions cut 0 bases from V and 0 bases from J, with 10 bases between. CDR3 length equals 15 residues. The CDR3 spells CASSVGGVSSYEQYF. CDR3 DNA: TGTGCCAGCAGCGTAGGAGGAGTTAGCTCCTACGAGCAGTACTTC.

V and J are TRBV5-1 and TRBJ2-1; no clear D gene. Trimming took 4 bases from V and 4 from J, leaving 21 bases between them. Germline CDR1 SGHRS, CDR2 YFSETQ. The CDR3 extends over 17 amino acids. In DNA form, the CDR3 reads TGCGCCAGCAGCCCACTAACCACGGAGTCCGGATACAATGAGCAGTTCTTC. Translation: CASSPLTTESGYNEQFF.

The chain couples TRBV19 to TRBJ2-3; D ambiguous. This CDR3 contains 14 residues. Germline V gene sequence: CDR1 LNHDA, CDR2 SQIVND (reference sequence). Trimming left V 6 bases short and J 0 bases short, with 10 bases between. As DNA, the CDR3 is TGTGCCAGTAGCTTGACACGTAGCACAGATACGCAGTATTTT. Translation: CASSLTRSTDTQYF. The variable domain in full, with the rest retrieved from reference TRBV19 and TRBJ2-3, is DGGITQSPKYLFRKEGQNVTLSCEQNLNHDAMYWYRQDPGQGLRLIYYSQIVNDFQKGDIAEGYSVSREKKESFPLTVTSAQKNPTAFYLCASSLTRSTDTQYFGPGTRLTVL.

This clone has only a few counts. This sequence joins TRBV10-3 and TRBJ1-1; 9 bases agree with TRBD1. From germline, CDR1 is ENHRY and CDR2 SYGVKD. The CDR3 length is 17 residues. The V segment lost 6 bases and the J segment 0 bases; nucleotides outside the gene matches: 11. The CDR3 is CAIRSWDRDAVNTEAFF. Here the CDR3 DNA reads TGTGCCATCAGGAGTTGGGACAGGGATGCGGTGAACACTGAAGCTTTCTTT.